This T cell receptor beta chain appears in the sequencing data of a study of T cells in tumors after PD-1 blockade. Only in-frame clones appear in the TCRdb table, and some are missing; sequencing was by immunoSEQ multiplex PCR. The data contain 50,000 or so clones, 75% to 85% of them singletons. Losses at the gene ends were 8 bases for V and 0 bases for J; bases not matched to a gene: 12. CDR1 and CDR2 (germline): MDHEN, SYDVKM. This CDR3 spans 16 amino acids. The source is a human donor with basal cell carcinoma. Here the sequenced sample was PBMCs, taken before anti-PD-1 treatment. J is TRBJ1-1 and V is TRBV28; 7 bases map to TRBD1. The CDR3 DNA is TGTGCCAGCTCCGTAGGGGGCGGGTGGATGAACACTGAAGCTTTCTTT. Its protein is CASSVGGGWMNTEAFF.